The 5 T cell receptor beta chains in this list originate from one sample, sequenced in a study of T-cell reconstitution after alpha-beta-depleted transplantation in children. Preparation of the TCRbeta library involved a method that used unique molecular identifiers. TCRdb re-called the PCR reads through MiXCR, storing one row per CDR3 protein. The table lists some 500,000 distinct CDR3 sequences, around 19% of them singletons, with more than 2.5% in the top ten. The sequencing here drew on PBMCs from the stem cell graft donor, taken from the stem cell graft. The receptors shown here come from a human donor who donated a stem cell graft to a child with acute lymphoblastic leukemia.

At least ten counts were recorded for this clonotype. This chain links TRBV12-3 or TRBV12-4 with TRBJ2-1, with 11 bases matching TRBD2. Unmatched junction bases numbered 4, after V lost 5 bases and J lost 4 bases. The CDR3 sequence is 15 residues long. The CDR3 is CASSRGTSGYNEQFF. CDR3 DNA: TGTGCCAGCAGTCGCGGGACTAGCGGATACAATGAGCAGTTCTTC.

This clonotype was counted between two and nine times. The V call is TRBV20-1, the J call TRBJ1-2; no reliable D call. The CDR3 runs to 13 residues. Per germline, CDR1 DFQATT and CDR2 SNEGSKA (reference sequence). The V end lost 7 bases, the J end lost 5 bases, and 17 bases lay between the germline ends. The CDR3 sequence: CSGSAGPEYGYTF. Written as DNA, the CDR3 is TGCAGTGGTAGCGCTGGCCCAGAGTATGGCTACACCTTC.

This clonotype has more than one count but fewer than ten. The J gene is TRBJ2-7, the V gene TRBV12-3 or TRBV12-4, with a weak D call TRBD2 (6 bases). This CDR3 is built from 13 residues. V lost 6 bases and J 3 bases, leaving 12 bases between the germline ends. Here the CDR3 reads CASSWGLNYEQYF. In DNA form, the CDR3 reads TGTGCCAGCAGCTGGGGACTCAACTACGAGCAGTACTTC.

This clonotype was detected only a few times. In nucleotides, the CDR3 is TGTGCCAGCAGCTTACTGGGGTCGGGCTACAATGAGCAGTTCTTC. This encodes CASSLLGSGYNEQFF. The chain recombines TRBV7-3 with TRBJ2-1; D is unresolved. V shed 2 bases and J shed 3 bases, with 11 bases lying between them. The CDR3 is made up of 15 amino acids. CDR1 is SGHTA and CDR2 is FQGTGA in the germline V gene.

The J gene is TRBJ1-4, the V gene TRBV6-2 or TRBV6-3; no clear D gene. This CDR3 contains 15 residues. CDR1 and CDR2 (germline): MNHEY, SVGEGT. Trimming left V 5 bases short and J 7 bases short, with 17 bases between. The CDR3 region has the DNA TGTGCCAGCAGTGAGCCGACCGCCACGGGTGAAAAACTGTTTTTT. Translating gives CASSEPTATGEKLFF.